This passage covers 29 T cell receptor beta chains from one sample sequenced in a study of blood T cell repertoires in COVID-19. Clones were sequenced by immunoSEQ multiplex PCR, and TCRdb holds only the in-frame ones, with some missing. This table has roughly 220,000 clones, around 85% appearing once. Sequencing used PBMCs or T cells enriched from blood (not recorded which). Source of these receptors: a woman between 40 and 50 years old with acute COVID-19.

Regarding this clone: The sample carries other DNA sequences with the same CDR3. The chain has TRBV5-1 and TRBJ2-1; no reliable D call. The germline CDR1 and CDR2 sequences are SGHRS and YFSETQ. With 1 base removed from V and 7 bases from J, the gap between germline ends came to 6 bases. This CDR3 has 12 residues. The CDR3 region has the DNA TGCGCCAGCAGCTTGAGTACTAATGAGCAGTTCTTC. It encodes CASSLSTNEQFF.

This chain links TRBV29-1 with TRBJ1-1; TRBD1 is a possible D gene (6 bases). Germline-derived CDR1 and CDR2 are SQVTM and ANQGSEA. V lost 6 bases, J lost 7 bases, and 12 bases lay in between. The CDR3 covers 11 residues. The CDR3 is CSVAGASEAFF. In DNA, the CDR3 is TGCAGCGTCGCAGGGGCTAGTGAAGCTTTCTTT.

This chain connects TRBV28 to TRBJ1-5; a possible D gene is TRBD1 (6 bases). The germline gives CDR1 MDHEN, CDR2 SYDVKM. Trimming pared 6 bases from V and 4 bases from J, leaving 13 bases between. The CDR3 runs to 14 residues. The CDR3 region is CASSFDRSNQPQHF. In DNA form, the CDR3 reads TGTGCCAGCAGCTTCGACAGGAGTAATCAGCCCCAGCATTTT.

The V and J genes are TRBV24-1 and TRBJ2-1, with a possible D match to TRBD2 (6 bases). The CDR3 has 15 residues. Germline-derived CDR1 and CDR2 are KGHDR and SFDVKD. V gave up 4 bases and J gave up 9 bases, with 18 bases separating them. The CDR3 DNA is TGTGCCACCAGTGAACCTAGGGACTTTGGAGGTGAGCAGTTCTTC. Protein sequence: CATSEPRDFGGEQFF.

The chain recombines TRBV15 with TRBJ1-5; the D is unclear. CDR3 length: 13 amino acids. The V end was cut by 5 bases, the J end by 7 bases, with 12 bases between. Looked up from germline, CDR1 is LNHNV and CDR2 is YYDKDF (reference sequence). The DNA of the CDR3 is TGTGCCACCAGCCCTCGGGGAACCCAGCCCCAGCATTTT. This gives the protein CATSPRGTQPQHF. Full variable domain (outside the CDR3, taken from reference TRBV15 and TRBJ1-5): DAMVIQNPRYQVTQFGKPVTLSCSQTLNHNVMYWYQQKSSQAPKLLFHYYDKDFNNEADTPDNFQSRRPNTSFCFLDIRSPGLGDTAMYLCATSPRGTQPQHFGDGTRLSIL.

The CDR3 coding sequence is TGTGCCAGCACATGGTCCGGAGGAGTCACTGAAGCTTTCTTT. Its translation: CASTWSGGVTEAFF. This chain uses TRBV6-5 with TRBJ1-1; D is ambiguous. This CDR3 is built from 14 residues. Deletions cut 7 bases from V and 4 bases from J, with 16 bases between. CDR1 is MNHEY and CDR2 is SVGAGI in the germline V gene.

The chain has TRBV7-2 and TRBJ1-4; 9 nucleotides line up with TRBD1. The CDR3 has 16 amino acids. V dropped 6 bases and J dropped 3; count of bases not matched to a gene: 8. Germline CDR1 is SGHTA and CDR2 is FQGNSA. CDR3 DNA sequence: TGTGCCAGCAGTCGACAGGGGGTCGCTCCTAATGAAAAACTGTTTTTT. It encodes CASSRQGVAPNEKLFF.

The V call is TRBV7-2, the J call TRBJ1-3; D is ambiguous. This CDR3 has 12 residues. V shed 5 bases and J shed 3 bases, with 5 bases lying between them. In germline, CDR1 is SGHTA, CDR2 FQGNSA. The CDR3 DNA sequence: TGTGCCAGCAGCCCAGGTGGAAACACCATATATTTT. Encoded protein: CASSPGGNTIYF.

This clone was counted a single time. The CDR3 DNA reads as TGCAGCGTTGAAGGTCAGGGAAGCGGCTACACCTTC. This gives the protein CSVEGQGSGYTF. This sequence joins TRBV29-1 and TRBJ1-2, with TRBD1 as a possible D gene (5 bases). Germline V lookup: CDR1 SQVTM, CDR2 ANQGSEA. The CDR3 length is 12 residues. Trimming removed 1 base at V and 8 bases at J, with 11 bases between.

The chain carries TRBV27 and TRBJ2-7; 9 positions agree with TRBD1. The CDR3 covers 14 residues. After removal of 10 bases from V and 8 bases from J, the junction contained 15 bases not matched to a gene. The V gene's germline CDR1 is MNHEY and CDR2 SMNVEV (reference sequence). CDR3 region: CATWPGQGLGKQYF. CDR3 sequence (DNA): TGTGCCACCTGGCCAGGACAGGGGCTTGGCAAGCAGTACTTC.

J is TRBJ2-7 and V is TRBV27, with TRBD1 matching 9 bases. The trim removed 4 bases at V and 2 bases at J, leaving 6 bases unmatched. CDR3 length: 15 residues. Germline loops: CDR1 MNHEY, CDR2 SMNVEV (reference sequence). The CDR3 spells CASSSTTGGTYEQYF. The CDR3 region has the DNA TGTGCCAGCAGTTCGACCACAGGGGGCACCTACGAGCAGTACTTC.

This chain links TRBV18 with TRBJ2-2; 7 bases map to TRBD1. Germline CDR1 is KGHSH and CDR2 is LQKENI. J lost 6 bases, V lost 5 bases, and 6 bases had no gene match. CDR3 length: 14 amino acids. The CDR3 DNA is TGTGCCAGCTCAATTACAGGGGCCGCCGGGGAGCTGTTTTTT. Translated: CASSITGAAGELFF.

This chain joins TRBV7-9 and TRBJ2-1; TRBD2 agrees at 8 bases. Germline V gives CDR1 SEHNR, CDR2 FQNEAQ (reference sequence). V lost 5 bases to trimming and J lost 10 bases; unmatched junction nucleotides: 13. The CDR3 contains 15 residues. CDR3 DNA: TGTGCCAGCAGCCATGGACTAGCCGCGCGCCGAGAGCAGTTCTTC. Translated: CASSHGLAARREQFF.

This clone was recorded a few times. The rearrangement uses TRBV7-9 and TRBJ2-3, with D perhaps matching TRBD2 (5 bases). V was cut by 7 bases and J by 0 bases, with 8 bases left in between. Germline values: CDR1 SEHNR, CDR2 FQNEAQ (reference sequence). The CDR3 covers 13 residues. CDR3 in amino acids: CASIGLSTDTQYF. CDR3 DNA: TGTGCCAGCATCGGACTTAGCACAGATACGCAGTATTTT.

This chain connects TRBV30 to TRBJ1-6; 7 positions agree with TRBD1. The length of the CDR3 is 14 residues. Germline-derived CDR1 and CDR2 are GTSNPN and SVGIG (reference sequence). With 5 bases clipped from V and 7 bases from J, the junction kept 8 bases outside the gene matches. CDR3 amino acids: CAWAMDRRNSPLHF. DNA of the CDR3: TGTGCCTGGGCCATGGACAGGAGAAATTCACCCCTCCACTTT.

This clone was counted a single time. The chain is built from TRBV11-3 and TRBJ2-5; the D gene is possibly TRBD2 (7 bases). The CDR3 is made up of 13 amino acids. The germline CDR1 and CDR2 sequences are SGHNT and YENEEA. The V end was cut by 4 bases, the J end by 5 bases, with 11 bases between. The CDR3 loop is CASSWRGGETQYF. For the CDR3, the DNA is TGTGCCAGCAGCTGGAGGGGGGGGGAGACCCAGTACTTC.

This chain joins TRBV12-3 or TRBV12-4 and TRBJ2-7; no firm D call. Trimming removed 5 bases from V and 5 bases from J, with 10 bases in between. The CDR3 covers 12 residues. This CDR3 is CASSEEMDEQYF. CDR3 nucleotides: TGTGCCAGCAGTGAGGAGATGGACGAGCAGTACTTC.

This rearrangement joins TRBV14 to TRBJ1-1; no definite D call. V gave up 1 base and J gave up 8 bases, with 8 bases separating them. The CDR3 is 12 amino acids. Germline CDR1 and CDR2: SGHDN and FVKESK. The CDR3 protein is CASSQVWAEAFF. In nucleotides, the CDR3 is TGTGCCAGCAGCCAAGTTTGGGCCGAAGCTTTCTTT. Combining the CDR3 with reference TRBV14 and TRBJ1-1 gives the whole variable domain EAGVTQFPSHSVIEKGQTVTLRCDPISGHDNLYWYRRVMGKEIKFLLHFVKESKQDESGMPNNRFLAERTGGTYSTLKVQPAELEDSGVYFCASSQVWAEAFFGQGTRLTVV.

The chain is built from TRBV3-1 (or the pseudogene TRBV3-2) and TRBJ1-2; D not certain. The CDR3 runs 12 residues. V lost 4 bases and J lost 6, with 9 bases in between. Per the germline V gene, CDR1 is LGHDT and CDR2 is YNNKEL (reference sequence). The CDR3 nucleotides are TGTGCCAGCAGCCGAAGGGAGGATGGCTACACCTTC. Translation: CASSRREDGYTF.

The sample holds one count of this clone. This chain links TRBV5-6 with TRBJ2-1; 14 bases are shared with TRBD2. V dropped 3 bases and J dropped 7; count of bases not matched to a gene: 15. The CDR3 spans 19 residues. Germline V gene data show CDR1 as SGHDT and CDR2 as YYEEEE. The CDR3 loop reads CASSSDSGLAGVMGNEQFF. The CDR3 DNA follows: TGTGCCAGCAGCTCGGACTCGGGACTAGCGGGAGTAATGGGGAATGAGCAGTTCTTC.

The J gene is TRBJ2-3, the V gene TRBV7-8, with TRBD2 identical over 8 bases. Germline values: CDR1 SGHVS, CDR2 FQNEAQ. Trimming removed 1 base from V and 1 base from J; junction bases left unmatched: 13. The CDR3 runs 19 residues. CDR3 nucleotide sequence: TGTGCCAGCAGCTTAGAATGGCTAGCGGGTGGGGAGGGCACAGATACGCAGTATTTT. Translated, it gives CASSLEWLAGGEGTDTQYF.

This chain joins TRBV28 and TRBJ1-1; TRBD1 agrees at 7 bases. The germline CDR1 and CDR2 sequences are MDHEN and SYDVKM. This CDR3 is built from 14 residues. The J segment lost 4 bases and the V segment lost 6 bases, leaving 8 bases of the junction unmatched. CDR3 in amino acids: CASRHPNRGTEAFF. The CDR3 DNA sequence: TGTGCCAGCAGACACCCAAACAGGGGCACTGAAGCTTTCTTT.

The chain uses TRBV3-1 (or the pseudogene TRBV3-2) and TRBJ2-2; D call uncertain. The CDR3 sequence is 14 residues long. V was trimmed by 6 bases and J by 6 bases, leaving 14 bases between them. Germline V CDR1 and CDR2: LGHDT, YNNKEL (reference sequence). This CDR3 is CASRALARAGELFF. CDR3 in DNA: TGTGCCAGCAGGGCTCTTGCACGGGCCGGGGAGCTGTTTTTT.

This clone occurred a few times. This chain links TRBV11-2 with TRBJ2-1, with D perhaps TRBD1 (6 bases). V was clipped by 5 bases and J by 6 bases, with 8 bases between them. The CDR3 covers 12 residues. Germline V gene lookup returns CDR1 SGHAT and CDR2 FQNNGV. CDR3 in DNA: TGTGCCAGCAGCATACAGGGCAATGAGCAGTTCTTC. As protein: CASSIQGNEQFF.

This sequence joins TRBV19 and TRBJ2-1; TRBD2 matches at 8 bases. V shed 3 bases and J 3 bases; nucleotides not matched to a gene: 4. From germline, CDR1 is LNHDA and CDR2 SQIVND (reference sequence). This CDR3 contains 15 residues. The CDR3, as DNA: TGTGCCAGTAGTATTATTAGCGGGAACTACAATGAGCAGTTCTTC. Its protein product is CASSIISGNYNEQFF.

This chain connects TRBV18 to TRBJ2-7; possibly TRBD2 for D (5 bases). Germline V gene lookup returns CDR1 KGHSH and CDR2 LQKENI. This CDR3 is 14 amino acids long. Between the trimmed V and J ends, which lost 0 bases and 6 bases, there was a span of 12 bases. In nucleotides, the CDR3 is TGTGCCAGCTCACCACCGCCTAGCCCGGGCGAGCAGTACTTC. Translating it yields CASSPPPSPGEQYF.

The V call is TRBV7-3, the J call TRBJ2-3; 8 nucleotides agree with TRBD2. The CDR3 has 14 amino acids. Germline CDR1 is SGHTA and CDR2 is FQGTGA. The junction had 1 base not matched to a gene; V was cut back by 5 bases and J by 0 bases. The CDR3 reads CASSKRESTDTQYF. CDR3 bases: TGTGCCAGCAGCAAGCGGGAGAGCACAGATACGCAGTATTTT.

V gene TRBV4-1 combines with J gene TRBJ1-2; D uncertain. Per germline, CDR1 MGHRA and CDR2 YSYEKL. This CDR3 region has 14 residues. Trimming pared 0 bases from V and 1 base from J, leaving 6 bases between. The CDR3 loop reads CASSQDTRNYGYTF. CDR3 nucleotides: TGCGCCAGCAGCCAAGATACACGTAACTATGGCTACACCTTC.

This clone was detected once. The CDR3 DNA reads as TGTGCCAGCAGCATAATCGGGACAATTACTGAGCAGTTCTTC. This translates into CASSIIGTITEQFF. The chain uses TRBV19 and TRBJ2-1; maybe TRBD1 (6 bases). The germline gives CDR1 LNHDA, CDR2 SQIVND (reference sequence). V was trimmed by 9 bases and J by 9 bases, leaving 21 bases between them. The CDR3 loop spans 14 amino acids. The whole variable domain, filled in from reference TRBV19 and TRBJ2-1, reads DGGITQSPKYLFRKEGQNVTLSCEQNLNHDAMYWYRQDPGQGLRLIYYSQIVNDFQKGDIAEGYSVSREKKESFPLTVTSAQKNPTAFYLCASSIIGTITEQFFGPGTRLTVL.